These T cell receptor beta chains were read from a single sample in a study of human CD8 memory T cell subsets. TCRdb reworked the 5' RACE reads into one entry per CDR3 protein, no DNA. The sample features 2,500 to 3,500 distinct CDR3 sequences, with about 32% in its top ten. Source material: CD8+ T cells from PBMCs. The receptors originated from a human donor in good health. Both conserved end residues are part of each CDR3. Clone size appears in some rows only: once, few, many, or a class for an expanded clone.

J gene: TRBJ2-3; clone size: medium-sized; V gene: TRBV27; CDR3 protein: CASSFKPGFGTQYF
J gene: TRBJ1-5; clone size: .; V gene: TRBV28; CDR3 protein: CASRKRGEARPQHF
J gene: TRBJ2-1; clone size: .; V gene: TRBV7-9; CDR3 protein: CASTLAGGPGEQFF
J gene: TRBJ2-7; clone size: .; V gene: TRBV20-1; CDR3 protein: CSARATTSGDSYEQYF
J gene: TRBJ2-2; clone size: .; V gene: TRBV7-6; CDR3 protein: CASGGGGRRTGELFF
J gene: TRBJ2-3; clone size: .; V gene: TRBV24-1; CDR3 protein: CATSDFGDRADTQYF
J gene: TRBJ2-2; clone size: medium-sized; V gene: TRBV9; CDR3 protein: CASSVGTGHGELFF
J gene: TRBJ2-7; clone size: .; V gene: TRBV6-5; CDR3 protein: CASSYPGHYEQYF
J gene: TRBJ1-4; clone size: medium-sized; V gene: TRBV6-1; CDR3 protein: CASRRTVEEKLFF
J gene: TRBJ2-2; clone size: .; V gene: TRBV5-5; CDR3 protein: CASSMDRASFPGELFF
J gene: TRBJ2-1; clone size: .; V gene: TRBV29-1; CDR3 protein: CSVEDSSYNEQFF
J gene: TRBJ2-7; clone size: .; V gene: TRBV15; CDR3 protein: CATSGGDTYEQYF
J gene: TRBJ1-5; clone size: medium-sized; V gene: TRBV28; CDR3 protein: CATKGPNSNQPQHF
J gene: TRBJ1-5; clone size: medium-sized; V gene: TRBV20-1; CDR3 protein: CSARSGKSNQPQHF
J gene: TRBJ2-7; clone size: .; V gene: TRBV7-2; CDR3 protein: CASSLRQGYEQYF
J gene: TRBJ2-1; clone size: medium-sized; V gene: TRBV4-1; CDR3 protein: CASSPDQLAGAYNEQFF
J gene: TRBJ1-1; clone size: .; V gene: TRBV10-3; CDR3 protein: CAIRNPYSNTEAFF
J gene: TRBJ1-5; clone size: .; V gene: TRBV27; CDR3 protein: CASSWTVDQPQHF
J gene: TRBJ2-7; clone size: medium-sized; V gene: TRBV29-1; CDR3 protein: CSVEGTSGRRSSYEQYF
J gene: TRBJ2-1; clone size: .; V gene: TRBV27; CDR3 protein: CASSLMVGAYNEQFF
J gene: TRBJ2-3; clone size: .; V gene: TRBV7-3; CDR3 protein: CASSLMGADTQYF
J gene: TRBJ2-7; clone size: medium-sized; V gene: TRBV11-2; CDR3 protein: CASSPVGSYEQYF
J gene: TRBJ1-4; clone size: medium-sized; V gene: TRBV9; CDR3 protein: CASSFWAVQNEKLFF
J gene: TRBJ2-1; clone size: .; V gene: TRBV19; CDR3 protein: CASSPPGGAGGMFF
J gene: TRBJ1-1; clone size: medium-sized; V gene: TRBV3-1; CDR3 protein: CASSPEQVMNTEAFF
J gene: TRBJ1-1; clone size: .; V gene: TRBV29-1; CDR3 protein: CSVEVGEYTEAFF
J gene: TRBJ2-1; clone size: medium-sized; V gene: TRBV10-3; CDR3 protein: CAISGPSGSSYNEQFF
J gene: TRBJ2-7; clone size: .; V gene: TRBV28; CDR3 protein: CASSYLDFYEQYF
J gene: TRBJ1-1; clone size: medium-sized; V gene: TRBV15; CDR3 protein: CATSRDDLGRGGTEAFF
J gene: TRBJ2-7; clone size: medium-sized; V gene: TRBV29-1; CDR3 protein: CSVVISYEQYF
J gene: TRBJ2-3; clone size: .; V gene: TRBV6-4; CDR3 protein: CASSDAGGATDTQYF
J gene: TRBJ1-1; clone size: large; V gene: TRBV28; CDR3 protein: CASSLQLAGGTEAFF
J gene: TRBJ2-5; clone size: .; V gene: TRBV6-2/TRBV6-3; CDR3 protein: CASSYSGGTTQETQYF
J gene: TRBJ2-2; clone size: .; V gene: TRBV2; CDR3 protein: CASSTYGSRGTTGELFF
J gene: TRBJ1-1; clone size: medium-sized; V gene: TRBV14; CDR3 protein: CASSQWTGNTEAFF
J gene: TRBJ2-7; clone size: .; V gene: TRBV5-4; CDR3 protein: CASSWGTSGVEQYF
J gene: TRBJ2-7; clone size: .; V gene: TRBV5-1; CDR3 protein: CASSLRLEDTYEQYF
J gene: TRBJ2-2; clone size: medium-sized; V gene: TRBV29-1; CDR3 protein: CSVLGLAGGLNTGELFF
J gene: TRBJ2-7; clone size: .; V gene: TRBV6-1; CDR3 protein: CASSEEGGTPREQYF
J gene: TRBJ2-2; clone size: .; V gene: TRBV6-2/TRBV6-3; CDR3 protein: CASSGSLKNTGELFF
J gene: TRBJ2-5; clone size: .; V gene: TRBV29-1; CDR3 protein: CSVALAGQETQYF
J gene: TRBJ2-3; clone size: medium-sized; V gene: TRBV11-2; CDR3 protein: CASRYGLAGVTDTQYF
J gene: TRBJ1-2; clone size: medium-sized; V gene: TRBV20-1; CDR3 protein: CSANRGSPGPTNYGYTF
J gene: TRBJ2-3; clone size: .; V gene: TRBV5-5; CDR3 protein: CASSLEWRSTDTQYF
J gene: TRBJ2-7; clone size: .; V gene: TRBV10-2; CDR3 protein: CASSEFWRGPDYEQYF
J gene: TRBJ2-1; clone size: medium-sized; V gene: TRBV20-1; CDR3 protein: CSARTRGYNEQFF
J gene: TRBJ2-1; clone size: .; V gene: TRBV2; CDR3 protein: CASSEPSGGPQNEQFF
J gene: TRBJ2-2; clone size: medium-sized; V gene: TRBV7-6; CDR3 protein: CASSTGQQSGELFF
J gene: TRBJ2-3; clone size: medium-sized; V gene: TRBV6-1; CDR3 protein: CASKVGEVADTQYF
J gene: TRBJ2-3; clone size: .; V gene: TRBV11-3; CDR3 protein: CASSPRLTGTDTQYF
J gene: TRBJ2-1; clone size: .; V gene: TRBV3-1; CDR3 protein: CASSQAGGRRNEQFF
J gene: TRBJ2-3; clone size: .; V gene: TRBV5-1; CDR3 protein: CASSQLAGGPEDTQYF
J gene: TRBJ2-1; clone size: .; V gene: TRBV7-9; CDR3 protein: CASSLAGNLEGDEQFF
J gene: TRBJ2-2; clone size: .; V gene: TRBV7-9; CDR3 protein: CASSLVDGGAGELFF
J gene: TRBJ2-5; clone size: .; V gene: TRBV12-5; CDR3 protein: CASGLAGTGLSTQYF